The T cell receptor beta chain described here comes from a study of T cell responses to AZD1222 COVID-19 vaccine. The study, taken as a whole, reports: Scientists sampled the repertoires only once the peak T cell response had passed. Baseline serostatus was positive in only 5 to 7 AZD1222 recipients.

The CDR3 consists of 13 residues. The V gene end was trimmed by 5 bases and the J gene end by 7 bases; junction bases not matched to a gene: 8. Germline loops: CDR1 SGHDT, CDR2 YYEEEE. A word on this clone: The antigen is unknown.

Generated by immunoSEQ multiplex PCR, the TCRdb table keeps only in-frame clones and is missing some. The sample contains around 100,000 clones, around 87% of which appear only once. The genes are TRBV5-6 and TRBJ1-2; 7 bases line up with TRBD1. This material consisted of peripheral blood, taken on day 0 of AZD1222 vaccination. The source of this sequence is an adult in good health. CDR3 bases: TGTGCCAGCAGTCGAGACAGGGCATTTGGCTACACCTTC. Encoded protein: CASSRDRAFGYTF.